Each of the 5 T cell receptor beta chains below was sequenced from the same sample in a study of blood T cells in healthy people across ages. Combining a sample-barcoded 5' primer with a J-beta primer mix, a second PCR ran for roughly 7 to 11 cycles. Each CDR3 protein is one row after TCRdb ran MiXCR on the 5' RACE reads. The repertoire holds 1,500,000 or so distinct CDR3 sequences, with 35% to 45% as singletons. Sequences were obtained from blood. The source of these receptors is a woman between 18 and 30 years old in good health.

This clonotype has more than one count but fewer than ten. The CDR3, as DNA: TGCAGCGTTGAAGAATGGCAGAACAGGGAGGAGACCCAGTACTTC. As protein: CSVEEWQNREETQYF. The rearrangement uses TRBV29-1 and TRBJ2-5; tentatively, D is TRBD1 (6 bases). Deletions cut 0 bases from V and 5 bases from J, with 16 bases between. CDR3 length: 15 amino acids. Germline loops: CDR1 SQVTM, CDR2 ANQGSEA.

On this clonotype itself: A much larger clone sits a single nucleotide away, making a read error possible. The V gene is TRBV27, the J gene TRBJ1-3; D ambiguous. Trimming removed 0 bases at V and 0 bases at J, with 6 bases between. There are 15 residues in the CDR3. Germline V gene lookup returns CDR1 MNHEY and CDR2 SMNVEV (reference sequence). The CDR3 protein is CASSLSASSGNTIYF. In DNA form, the CDR3 reads TGTGCCAGCAGTTTATCGGCGAGCTCTGGAAACACCATATATTTT.

CDR3 nucleotides: TGCAGTGCTAGAGCCCGCCACCAAAGGGACTATGGCTACACCTTC. Translating gives CSARARHQRDYGYTF. The chain uses TRBV20-1 and TRBJ1-2; D gene uncertain. CDR1 and CDR2 from the germline V gene are DFQATT and SNEGSKA (reference sequence). CDR3 length: 15 residues. The V end lost 1 base, the J end lost 3 bases, and 15 bases lay between the germline ends.

This clonotype has a count of ten or more. The chain has TRBV9 and TRBJ2-7, with 9 bases identical to TRBD1. This CDR3 has 14 amino acids. Germline V lookup: CDR1 SGDLS, CDR2 YYNGEE. V was clipped by 0 bases and J by 3 bases; unmatched bases: 1. Here the CDR3 reads CASSVGDRDYEQYF. CDR3 sequence (DNA): TGTGCCAGCAGCGTAGGGGACAGGGACTACGAGCAGTACTTC.

The chain carries TRBV6-6 and TRBJ2-1; unclear D gene. This CDR3 comprises 13 residues. CDR1 is MNHNY, CDR2 SVGAGI, per germline (reference sequence). V dropped 5 bases and J dropped 3 bases, with 8 bases sitting between them. The CDR3 DNA reads as TGTGCCAGCAGTGATGAAATCTACAATGAGCAGTTCTTC. It specifies CASSDEIYNEQFF.